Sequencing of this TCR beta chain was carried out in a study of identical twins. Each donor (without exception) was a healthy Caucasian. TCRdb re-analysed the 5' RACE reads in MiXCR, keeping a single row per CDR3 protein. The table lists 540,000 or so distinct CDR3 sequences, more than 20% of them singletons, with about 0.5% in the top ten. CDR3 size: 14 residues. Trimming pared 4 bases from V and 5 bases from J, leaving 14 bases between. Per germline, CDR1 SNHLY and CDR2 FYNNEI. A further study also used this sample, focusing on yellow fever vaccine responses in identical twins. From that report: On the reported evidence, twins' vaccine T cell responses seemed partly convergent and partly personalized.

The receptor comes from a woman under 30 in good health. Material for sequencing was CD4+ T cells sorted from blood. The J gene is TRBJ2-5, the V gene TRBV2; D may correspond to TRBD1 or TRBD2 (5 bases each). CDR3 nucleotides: TGTGCCAGCAGTGGGGCCGGGGCCCCCGAGACCCAGTACTTC. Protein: CASSGAGAPETQYF. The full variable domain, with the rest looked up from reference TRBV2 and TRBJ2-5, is EPEVTQTPSHQVTQMGQEVILRCVPISNHLYFYWYRQILGQKVEFLVSFYNNEISEKSEIFDDQFSVERPDGSNFTLKIRSTKLEDSAMYFCASSGAGAPETQYFGPGTRLLVL.